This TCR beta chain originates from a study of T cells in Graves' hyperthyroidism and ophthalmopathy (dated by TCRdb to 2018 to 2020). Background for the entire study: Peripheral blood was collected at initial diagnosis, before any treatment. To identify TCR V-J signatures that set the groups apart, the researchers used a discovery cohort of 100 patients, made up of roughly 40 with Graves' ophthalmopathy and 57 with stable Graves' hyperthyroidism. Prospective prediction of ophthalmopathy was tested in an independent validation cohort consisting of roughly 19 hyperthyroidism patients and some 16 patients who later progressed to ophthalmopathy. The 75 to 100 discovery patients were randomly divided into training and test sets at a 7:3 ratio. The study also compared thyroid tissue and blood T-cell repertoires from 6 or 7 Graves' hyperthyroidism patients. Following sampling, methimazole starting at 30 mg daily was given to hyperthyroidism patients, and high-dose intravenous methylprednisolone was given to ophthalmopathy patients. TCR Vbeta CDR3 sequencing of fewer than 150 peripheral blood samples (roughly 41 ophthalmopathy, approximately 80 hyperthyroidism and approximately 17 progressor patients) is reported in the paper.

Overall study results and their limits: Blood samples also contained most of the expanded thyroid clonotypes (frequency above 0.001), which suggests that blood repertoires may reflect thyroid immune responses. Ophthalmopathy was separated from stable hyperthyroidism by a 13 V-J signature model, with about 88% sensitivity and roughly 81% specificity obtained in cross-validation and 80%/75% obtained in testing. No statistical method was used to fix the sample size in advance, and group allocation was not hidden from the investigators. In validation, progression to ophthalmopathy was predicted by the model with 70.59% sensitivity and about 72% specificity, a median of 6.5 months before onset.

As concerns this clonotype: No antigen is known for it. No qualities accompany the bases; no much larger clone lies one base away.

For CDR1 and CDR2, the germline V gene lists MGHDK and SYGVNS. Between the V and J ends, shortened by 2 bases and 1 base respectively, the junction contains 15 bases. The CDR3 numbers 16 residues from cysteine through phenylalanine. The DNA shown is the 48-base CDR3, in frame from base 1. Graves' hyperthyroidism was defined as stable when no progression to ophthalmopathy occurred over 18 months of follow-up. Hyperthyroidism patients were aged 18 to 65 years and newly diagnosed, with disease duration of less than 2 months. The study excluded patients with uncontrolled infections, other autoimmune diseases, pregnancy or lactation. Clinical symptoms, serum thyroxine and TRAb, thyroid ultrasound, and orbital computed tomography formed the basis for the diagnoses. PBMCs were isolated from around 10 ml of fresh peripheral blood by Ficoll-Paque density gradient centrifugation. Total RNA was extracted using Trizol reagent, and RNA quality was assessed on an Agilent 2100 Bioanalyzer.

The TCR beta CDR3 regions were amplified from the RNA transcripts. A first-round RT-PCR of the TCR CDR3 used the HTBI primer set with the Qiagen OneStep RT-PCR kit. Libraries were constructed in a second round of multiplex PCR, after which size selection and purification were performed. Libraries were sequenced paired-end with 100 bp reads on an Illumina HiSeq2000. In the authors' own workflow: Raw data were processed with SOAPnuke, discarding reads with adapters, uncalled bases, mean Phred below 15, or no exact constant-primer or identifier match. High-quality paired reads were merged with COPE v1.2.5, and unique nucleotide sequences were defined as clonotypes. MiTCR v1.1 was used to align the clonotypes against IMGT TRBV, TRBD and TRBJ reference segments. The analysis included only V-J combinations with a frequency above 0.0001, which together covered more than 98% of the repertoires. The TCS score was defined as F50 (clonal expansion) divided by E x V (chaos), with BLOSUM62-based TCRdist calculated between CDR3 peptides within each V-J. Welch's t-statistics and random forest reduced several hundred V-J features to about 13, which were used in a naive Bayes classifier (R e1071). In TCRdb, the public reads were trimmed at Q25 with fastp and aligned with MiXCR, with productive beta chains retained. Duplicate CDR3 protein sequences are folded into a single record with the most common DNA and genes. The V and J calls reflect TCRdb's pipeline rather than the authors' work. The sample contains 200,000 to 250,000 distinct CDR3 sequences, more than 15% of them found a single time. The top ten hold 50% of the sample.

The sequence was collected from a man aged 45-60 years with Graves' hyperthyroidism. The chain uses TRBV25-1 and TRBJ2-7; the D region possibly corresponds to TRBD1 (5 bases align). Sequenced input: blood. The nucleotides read TGTGCCAGCAGTGAAGGGGTCAGGGTAGGATCCTACGAGCAGTACTTC. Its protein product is CASSEGVRVGSYEQYF.